The present T cell receptor beta chain was sequenced within a study of cytomegalovirus exposure and HLA in healthy donors. The assay was immunoSEQ multiplex PCR, and TCRdb's table has in-frame clones only and misses some. The top ten hold 0.83% of the sample, which has about 400,000 clones, approximately 90% seen once. V shed 5 bases and J 6 bases; nucleotides not matched to a gene: 5. Per germline, CDR1 SGHDT and CDR2 YYEEEE. The length of the CDR3 is 14 residues. Study findings and constraints: A few CMV-associated chains proved CMV antigen-specific in vitro. TCR sequences were mostly rare, though some public TCRs occurred in many donors.

Of note for this clone: Its matching antigen is unknown.

Material for sequencing was PBMCs. This clonotype was sampled from a woman between 18 and 29 years old in good health and CMV-seronegative. The rearrangement joins TRBV5-6 to TRBJ2-1, with 10 nucleotides matching TRBD1. Here the CDR3 DNA reads TGTGCCAGCAGTAGAGGGACAGGGGTCAATGAGCAGTTCTTC. Translated, it gives CASSRGTGVNEQFF.